These 26 T cell receptor beta chains were sequenced from one sample in a study of T cell responses to AZD1222 COVID-19 vaccine. The assay was immunoSEQ multiplex PCR, and TCRdb's table has in-frame clones only and misses some. Of some 120,000 clones listed, 80% to 90% were seen once; the top ten hold about 28%. This specimen consisted of peripheral blood, obtained 28 days after the second AZD1222 dose. The origin of the receptors is an adult who received the AZD1222 COVID-19 vaccine.

The rearrangement joins TRBV7-9 to TRBJ2-1; the D is unclear. Germline values: CDR1 SEHNR, CDR2 FQNEAQ (reference sequence). Trimming shortened V by 0 bases and J by 15 bases, and 9 bases separated the two germline ends. This CDR3 is 11 amino acids long. The CDR3 region has the DNA TGTGCCAGCAGCTTAGCGGTGGCGTTGTTCTTC. Translating it yields CASSLAVALFF. Combining the CDR3 with reference TRBV7-9 and TRBJ2-1 gives the whole variable domain DTGVSQNPRHKITKRGQNVTFRCDPISEHNRLYWYRQTLGQGPEFLTYFQNEAQLEKSRLLSDRFSAERPKGSFSTLEIQRTEQGDSAMYLCASSLAVALFFGPGTRLTVL.

V is TRBV19 and J is TRBJ2-1, with a weak D call TRBD1 (5 bases). V was cut by 5 bases and J by 9 bases, with 11 bases left in between. This CDR3 is 12 amino acids long. Germline V gives CDR1 LNHDA, CDR2 SQIVND (reference sequence). As DNA, the CDR3 is TGTGCCAGTAGTGAACAGGCCTCTGAGCAGTTCTTC. Its translation is CASSEQASEQFF. Supplemented by reference TRBV19 and TRBJ2-1, the full variable domain reads DGGITQSPKYLFRKEGQNVTLSCEQNLNHDAMYWYRQDPGQGLRLIYYSQIVNDFQKGDIAEGYSVSREKKESFPLTVTSAQKNPTAFYLCASSEQASEQFFGPGTRLTVL.

The rearrangement uses TRBV12-3 or TRBV12-4 and TRBJ2-1, with D unresolved. V shed 5 bases and J shed 0 bases, with 2 bases lying between them. This CDR3 has 12 residues. The CDR3 nucleotides read TGTGCCAGCAGTACCTCCTACAATGAGCAGTTCTTC. It yields the protein CASSTSYNEQFF.

This chain links TRBV5-1 with TRBJ1-3; D call uncertain. This CDR3 is 16 amino acids long. V lost 1 base to trimming and J lost 0 bases, with 11 bases between them. Germline V gene data show CDR1 as SGHRS and CDR2 as YFSETQ. This chain's CDR3 is CASSLSSRSSGNTIYF. CDR3 coding DNA: TGCGCCAGCAGCTTGAGCAGCAGGAGCTCTGGAAACACCATATATTTT.

J is TRBJ2-2 and V is TRBV6-2 or TRBV6-3; TRBD2 aligns across 9 bases. Germline trimming cut 0 bases from V and 7 bases from J; bases unmatched to any gene: 9. Germline CDR1 is MNHEY and CDR2 is SVGEGT. The CDR3 is 17 amino acids. CDR3 sequence: CASSYSHLAGKNGELFF. The CDR3 region has the DNA TGTGCCAGCAGTTACTCTCATCTAGCGGGGAAGAACGGGGAGCTGTTTTTT.

The chain uses TRBV28 and TRBJ1-3; 7 bases match TRBD1. This CDR3 has 15 residues. V lost 6 bases and J lost 4; bases outside the gene matches: 9. Germline values: CDR1 MDHEN, CDR2 SYDVKM. The CDR3 DNA follows: TGTGCCAGCAGCCCGGGACAGTTACTAGGAAACACCATATATTTT. Protein: CASSPGQLLGNTIYF.

V and J are TRBV12-3 or TRBV12-4 and TRBJ1-1; 7 bases agree with TRBD1. After removal of 8 bases from V and 5 bases from J, the junction contained 8 bases not matched to a gene. The CDR3 is 13 amino acids. The CDR3 DNA reads as TGTGCCAGCGTACGACAGGGACGAACTGAAGCTTTCTTT. Amino acids: CASVRQGRTEAFF.

In DNA form, the CDR3 reads TGTGCCAGCAGCTCTACAGCCCACACTGAAGCTTTCTTT. It encodes CASSSTAHTEAFF. The gene calls are TRBV7-9 and TRBJ1-1, with unresolved D. With 4 bases removed from V and 3 bases from J, the gap between germline ends came to 9 bases. Germline V gene lookup returns CDR1 SEHNR and CDR2 FQNEAQ (reference sequence). This CDR3 has 13 residues.

The genes are TRBV19 and TRBJ1-5; TRBD1 agrees at 7 bases. The CDR3 has 15 residues. Per the germline V gene, CDR1 is LNHDA and CDR2 is SQIVND (reference sequence). Trimming removed 4 bases from V and 6 bases from J; junction bases left unmatched: 9. The CDR3 region is CASSTPEGAIQPQHF. CDR3 nucleotide sequence: TGTGCCAGTAGTACTCCGGAGGGGGCGATTCAGCCCCAGCATTTT.

The chain carries TRBV2 and TRBJ2-2, with D hard to call. Germline V lookup: CDR1 SNHLY, CDR2 FYNNEI. The V and J ends lost 4 bases and 4 bases respectively, with 10 bases between them. This CDR3 has 14 amino acids. The CDR3 coding sequence is TGTGCCAGCAGTGGGGCCTTTAGCACCGGGGAGCTGTTTTTT. The encoded protein is CASSGAFSTGELFF.

CDR3 residues: CASTISLGQPQHF. Here the CDR3 DNA reads TGTGCCAGCACGATTTCCCTTGGGCAGCCCCAGCATTTT. The V and J genes are TRBV6-5 and TRBJ1-5; the D is unclear. The V gene's germline CDR1 is MNHEY and CDR2 SVGAGI. CDR3 length equals 13 residues. Trimming pared 7 bases from V and 7 bases from J, leaving 14 bases between.

V gene TRBV7-9 combines with J gene TRBJ2-7, with D unresolved. Germline V gene data show CDR1 as SEHNR and CDR2 as FQNEAQ (reference sequence). Between the trimmed V and J ends, which lost 3 bases and 4 bases, there was a span of 10 bases. CDR3 length equals 13 residues. CDR3 nucleotides: TGTGCCAGCAGCTTCGGAAGGGATTACGAGCAGTACTTC. It translates to CASSFGRDYEQYF.

The V and J genes are TRBV3-1 (or the pseudogene TRBV3-2) and TRBJ1-6, with D possibly matching TRBD1 (5 bases). Between the trimmed V and J ends, which lost 2 bases and 6 bases, there was a span of 17 bases. The CDR3 covers 17 residues. Germline loops: CDR1 LGHDT, CDR2 YNNKEL (reference sequence). CDR3: CASSQPPGRVTNSPLHF. CDR3 nucleotide sequence: TGTGCCAGCAGCCAACCCCCAGGCAGGGTCACTAATTCACCCCTCCACTTT.

The chain links TRBV3-1 (or the pseudogene TRBV3-2) to TRBJ1-5; D is unclear. Trimming stripped 5 bases from V and 1 base from J, with 15 bases between. The germline CDR1 and CDR2 sequences are LGHDT and YNNKEL (reference sequence). The CDR3 length is 16 residues. CDR3 region: CASSAGPTRSNQPQHF. CDR3 sequence (DNA): TGTGCCAGCAGCGCTGGACCCACGCGGAGCAATCAGCCCCAGCATTTT.

This chain links TRBV4-1 with TRBJ2-7; D is uncertain. CDR3 length equals 13 residues. V lost 1 base and J lost 3, with 7 bases in between. Germline loops: CDR1 MGHRA, CDR2 YSYEKL. As DNA, the CDR3 is TGCGCCAGCAGCCAAGTAAACCTCTACGAGCAGTACTTC. Its protein product is CASSQVNLYEQYF.

The chain links TRBV18 to TRBJ1-4, with D maybe TRBD1 (5 bases). CDR1 and CDR2 (germline): KGHSH, LQKENI. Trimming took 1 base from V and 2 from J, leaving 11 bases between them. There are 16 residues in the CDR3. CDR3 protein: CASSPLPGSTNEKLFF. For the CDR3, the DNA is TGTGCCAGCTCACCACTACCAGGGTCCACTAATGAAAAACTGTTTTTT.

V usage is TRBV7-9 and J usage is TRBJ2-7, with 9 bases lining up with TRBD1. This CDR3 has 15 amino acids. Germline CDR1 and CDR2: SEHNR and FQNEAQ (reference sequence). V lost 2 bases, J lost 5 bases, and 7 bases stayed unmatched. The CDR3 DNA sequence: TGTGCCAGCAGCTTACGTCGGACAGGGGACGACGAGCAGTACTTC. Its protein is CASSLRRTGDDEQYF.

This chain joins TRBV2 and TRBJ2-2; 7 nucleotides line up with TRBD2. Trimming removed 3 bases from V and 6 bases from J; junction bases left unmatched: 1. The CDR3 is 13 amino acids. In germline, CDR1 is SNHLY, CDR2 FYNNEI. CDR3 amino acids: CASSDRGAGELFF. In nucleotides, the CDR3 is TGTGCCAGCAGTGATCGGGGGGCCGGGGAGCTGTTTTTT.

The rearrangement links TRBV28 to TRBJ2-3; D not resolved. This CDR3 comprises 12 residues. Trimming took 4 bases from V and 6 from J, leaving 8 bases between them. Germline CDR1 MDHEN, CDR2 SYDVKM. In DNA form, the CDR3 reads TGTGCCAGCAGTTCAGTTCGGGATACGCAGTATTTT. Amino acids: CASSSVRDTQYF.

This clone was seen a few times. The chain carries TRBV11-1 and TRBJ2-7, with D perhaps given as TRBD1 or TRBD2 (5 bases each). CDR3 length: 15 amino acids. Trimming removed 4 bases from V and 0 bases from J, with 13 bases in between. The V gene's germline CDR1 is SGHAT and CDR2 FQDESV (reference sequence). The DNA of the CDR3 is TGTGCCAGCAGCTCAGAGGGGTTGAGCTCCTACGAGCAGTACTTC. Its protein product is CASSSEGLSSYEQYF.

This clone was counted once. Here the CDR3 reads CSVEGTSGEGPTDTQYF. The CDR3 DNA reads as TGCAGCGTTGAAGGGACTAGCGGGGAGGGGCCCACAGATACGCAGTATTTT. The chain is built from TRBV29-1 and TRBJ2-3; 12 positions match TRBD2. The CDR3 is 17 amino acids. Germline-derived CDR1 and CDR2 are SQVTM and ANQGSEA. With 1 base clipped from V and 2 bases from J, the junction kept 7 bases outside the gene matches.

This chain connects TRBV29-1 to TRBJ1-2; D gene unclear. The germline V gene encodes CDR1 SQVTM and CDR2 ANQGSEA. The CDR3 has 12 amino acids. Trimming stripped 6 bases from V and 2 bases from J, with 10 bases between. The CDR3 is CSVPMGNYGYTF. The CDR3 coding sequence is TGCAGCGTCCCGATGGGCAACTATGGCTACACCTTC.

J is TRBJ1-5 and V is TRBV9, with TRBD1 identical over 8 bases. CDR3 length: 15 amino acids. Per germline, CDR1 SGDLS and CDR2 YYNGEE. Trimming at V came to 2 bases and at J to 3 bases, leaving 4 bases not matched to a gene. Here the CDR3 reads CASSVGTGFNQPQHF. Written as DNA, the CDR3 is TGTGCCAGCAGCGTGGGGACAGGCTTCAATCAGCCCCAGCATTTT.

The V call is TRBV7-2, the J call TRBJ1-1; tentatively, D is TRBD1 (5 bases). The CDR3 has 13 amino acids. The ends were cut back, 2 bases at V and 4 bases at J, with 8 bases in the middle. Per the germline V gene, CDR1 is SGHTA and CDR2 is FQGNSA. DNA of the CDR3: TGTGCCAGCAGCTTAACGCAGGGCACTGAAGCTTTCTTT. Translated, it gives CASSLTQGTEAFF.

The chain combines TRBV7-8 with TRBJ1-2; D perhaps matches TRBD1 (6 bases). The CDR3 sequence is 12 residues long. Germline CDR1 SGHVS, CDR2 FQNEAQ. Trimming cost V 5 bases and J 4 bases, with 8 bases left between them. The CDR3 protein is CASSRTVYGYTF. As DNA, the CDR3 is TGTGCCAGCAGCCGGACAGTCTATGGCTACACCTTC.

This clone was seen a single time. The chain has TRBV6-5 and TRBJ2-7; 8 bases map to TRBD1. This CDR3 comprises 15 residues. Losses at the gene ends were 6 bases for V and 3 bases for J; bases not matched to a gene: 10. The germline CDR1 and CDR2 sequences are MNHEY and SVGAGI. CDR3 loop: CASSHPGQGLYEQYF. CDR3 nucleotide sequence: TGTGCCAGCAGCCACCCCGGACAGGGTCTCTACGAGCAGTACTTC.